One sample yielded the 10 T cell receptor beta chains listed below, sequenced in a study of blood T cell repertoires in COVID-19. Repertoires were generated with immunoSEQ multiplex PCR, while TCRdb's copy carries only in-frame clones and drops some. Here the sample spans 130,000 to 150,000 clones, 65% to 90% being singletons. Sequenced: peripheral blood. The receptors shown here come from a human donor in a cohort sampled during active COVID-19.

V usage is TRBV27 and J usage is TRBJ2-7; TRBD2 agrees at 10 bases. V shed 1 base, J shed 6 bases, and the junction held 12 bases outside the gene matches. There are 17 residues in the CDR3. Looked up from germline, CDR1 is MNHEY and CDR2 is SMNVEV (reference sequence). CDR3 loop: CASSLWAERSGRGEQYF. CDR3 sequence (DNA): TGTGCCAGCAGTTTATGGGCCGAGCGGAGCGGGAGGGGCGAGCAGTACTTC.

The V and J genes are TRBV6-5 and TRBJ2-7, with D perhaps TRBD1 (7 bases). There are 14 residues in the CDR3. Germline CDR1 MNHEY, CDR2 SVGAGI. The CDR3 sequence is CSSGGYAATYEQYF. CDR3 sequence (DNA): TGTAGTTCAGGGGGGTATGCGGCCACCTACGAGCAGTACTTC.

This clone was detected once. V gene TRBV5-1 combines with J gene TRBJ2-7, with 8 bases that match TRBD1. The V gene end was trimmed by 3 bases and the J gene end by 7 bases; junction bases not matched to a gene: 3. This CDR3 comprises 12 residues. In germline, CDR1 is SGHRS, CDR2 YFSETQ. Here the CDR3 reads CASSSDRVEQYF. The CDR3 region has the DNA TGCGCCAGCAGCTCGGACAGGGTTGAGCAGTACTTC.

This chain connects TRBV7-2 to TRBJ2-1; the match to TRBD2 covers 9 bases. Trimming at V came to 1 base and at J to 7 bases, leaving 5 bases not matched to a gene. Per germline, CDR1 SGHTA and CDR2 FQGNSA. This CDR3 region has 15 residues. Written as DNA, the CDR3 is TGTGCCAGCAGCTTAGTTGCGGGAGGGGGGAATGAGCAGTTCTTC. It translates to CASSLVAGGGNEQFF.

This sequence joins TRBV7-3 and TRBJ2-7, with 8 bases fitting TRBD1. CDR1 is SGHTA, CDR2 FQGTGA, per germline. The CDR3 spans 15 residues. V lost 2 bases to trimming and J lost 4 bases; unmatched junction nucleotides: 7. The CDR3 protein is CASSLGAGGRYEQYF. CDR3 bases: TGTGCCAGCAGCTTAGGGGCAGGGGGCCGATACGAGCAGTACTTC.

The rearrangement uses TRBV6-5 and TRBJ2-7; 7 bases map to TRBD1. The CDR3 has 13 amino acids. Germline lookup yields CDR1 MNHEY and CDR2 SVGAGI. The ends lost 5 bases at V and 6 bases at J; junction bases unmatched: 7. CDR3 in DNA: TGTGCCAGCAGTACCAGACAGGGTCGCGAGCAGTACTTC. Translated, it gives CASSTRQGREQYF.

V and J are TRBV7-3 and TRBJ2-7, with TRBD2 matching over 14 bases. J lost 5 bases, V lost 1 base, and 16 bases had no gene match. The germline V gene encodes CDR1 SGHTA and CDR2 FQGTGA. The CDR3 totals 20 residues. CDR3 region: CASSLIELTGTSGRNNEQYF. CDR3 sequence (DNA): TGTGCCAGCAGCTTAATCGAATTGACCGGGACTAGCGGGAGAAATAACGAGCAGTACTTC.

The rearrangement links TRBV19 to TRBJ2-3; 10 positions match TRBD2. This CDR3 comprises 17 residues. CDR1 is LNHDA and CDR2 is SQIVND in the germline V gene (reference sequence). V lost 3 bases to trimming and J lost 2 bases; unmatched junction nucleotides: 8. CDR3 bases: TGTGCCAGTAGTATCAGCGGGAGGGTGTTATTCACAGATACGCAGTATTTT. It is translated as CASSISGRVLFTDTQYF.

The J gene is TRBJ2-5, the V gene TRBV11-2, with 7 nucleotides matching TRBD2. J was trimmed by 1 base and V by 5 bases; bases with no gene match: 7. The CDR3 consists of 15 residues. The germline V gene encodes CDR1 SGHAT and CDR2 FQNNGV. CDR3: CASSGRTSSQETQYF. The CDR3 region has the DNA TGTGCCAGCAGCGGGCGGACTAGTTCCCAAGAGACCCAGTACTTC.

This sequence joins TRBV7-9 and TRBJ2-3, with no clear D. This CDR3 has 17 residues. Germline V CDR1 and CDR2: SEHNR, FQNEAQ (reference sequence). Trimming stripped 4 bases from V and 4 bases from J, with 21 bases between. CDR3 sequence (DNA): TGTGCCAGCAGCTCGCCCCCAGAAGCGATTTGGCCAGATACGCAGTATTTT. Encoded protein: CASSSPPEAIWPDTQYF.